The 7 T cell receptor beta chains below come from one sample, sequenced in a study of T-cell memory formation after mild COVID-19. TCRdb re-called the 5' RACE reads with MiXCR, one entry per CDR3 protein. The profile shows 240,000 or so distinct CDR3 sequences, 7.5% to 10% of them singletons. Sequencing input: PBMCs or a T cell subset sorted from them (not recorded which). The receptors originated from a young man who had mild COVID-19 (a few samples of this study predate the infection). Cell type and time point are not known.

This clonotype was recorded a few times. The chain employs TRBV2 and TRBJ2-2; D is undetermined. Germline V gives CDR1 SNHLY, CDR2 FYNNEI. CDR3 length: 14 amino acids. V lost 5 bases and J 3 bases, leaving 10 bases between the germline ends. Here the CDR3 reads CASSWAVDTGELFF. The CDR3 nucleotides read TGTGCCAGCAGTTGGGCGGTGGACACCGGGGAGCTGTTTTTT.

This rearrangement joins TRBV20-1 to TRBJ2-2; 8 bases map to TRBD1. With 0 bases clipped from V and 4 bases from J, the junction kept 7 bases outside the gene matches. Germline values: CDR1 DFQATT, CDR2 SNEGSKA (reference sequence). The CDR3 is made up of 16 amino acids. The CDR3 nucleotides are TGCAGTGCTAGAGATGCGAGACAGGGGCCCACCGGGGAGCTGTTTTTT. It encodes CSARDARQGPTGELFF.

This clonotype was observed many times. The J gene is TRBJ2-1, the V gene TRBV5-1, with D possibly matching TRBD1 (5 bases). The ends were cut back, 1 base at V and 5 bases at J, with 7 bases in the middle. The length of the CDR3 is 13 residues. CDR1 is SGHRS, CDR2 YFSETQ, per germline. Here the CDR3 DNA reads TGCGCCAGCAGCTTGACAGGCAACAATGAGCAGTTCTTC. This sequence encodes CASSLTGNNEQFF.

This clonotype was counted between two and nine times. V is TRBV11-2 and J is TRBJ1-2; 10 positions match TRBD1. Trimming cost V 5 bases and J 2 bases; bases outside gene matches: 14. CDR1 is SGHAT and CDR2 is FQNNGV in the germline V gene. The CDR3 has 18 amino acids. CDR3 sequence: CASSPLPRDRGPNYGYTF. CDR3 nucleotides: TGTGCCAGCAGCCCCCTCCCACGGGACAGGGGTCCCAACTATGGCTACACCTTC.

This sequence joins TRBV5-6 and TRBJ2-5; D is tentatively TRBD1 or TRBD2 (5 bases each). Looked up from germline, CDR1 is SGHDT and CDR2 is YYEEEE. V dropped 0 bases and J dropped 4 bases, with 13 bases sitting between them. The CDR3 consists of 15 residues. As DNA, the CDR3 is TGTGCCAGCAGCTTGGAGGCCACGGGGCGAGAGACCCAGTACTTC. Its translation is CASSLEATGRETQYF. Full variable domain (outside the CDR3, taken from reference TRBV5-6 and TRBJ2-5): DAGVTQSPTHLIKTRGQQVTLRCSPKSGHDTVSWYQQALGQGPQFIFQYYEEEERQRGNFPDRFSGHQFPNYSSELNVNALLLGDSALYLCASSLEATGRETQYFGPGTRLLVL.

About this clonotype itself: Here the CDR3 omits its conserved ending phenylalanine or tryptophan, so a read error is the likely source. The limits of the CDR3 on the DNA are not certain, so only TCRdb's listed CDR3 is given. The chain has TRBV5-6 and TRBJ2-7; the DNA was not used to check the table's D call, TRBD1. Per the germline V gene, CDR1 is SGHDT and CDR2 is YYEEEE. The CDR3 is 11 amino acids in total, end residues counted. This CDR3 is CASNQTGLPLS.

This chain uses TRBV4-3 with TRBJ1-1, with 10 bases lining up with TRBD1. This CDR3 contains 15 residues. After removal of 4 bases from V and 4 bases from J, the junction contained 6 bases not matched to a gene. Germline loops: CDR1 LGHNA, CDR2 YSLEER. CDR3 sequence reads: CASSRDRGPSTEAFF. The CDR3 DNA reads TGCGCCAGCAGCCGCGACAGGGGGCCGTCCACTGAAGCTTTCTTT.